The 31 T cell receptor beta chains below come from one sample, sequenced in a study of T-cell reconstitution after alpha-beta-depleted transplantation in children. Construction of the TCRbeta library involved unique molecular identifiers. TCRdb reprocessed the PCR reads with MiXCR, giving one entry per CDR3 protein. The repertoire holds around 500,000 distinct CDR3 sequences, with 20% to 25% as singletons. Material: PBMCs, mostly from graft donor cells, obtained 360 days after TCRalphabeta/CD19-depleted stem cell transplant. These receptor sequences come from a boy younger than two who had a stem cell transplant for acute myeloid leukemia, so the T cells may come from the graft donor.

The chain carries TRBV20-1 and TRBJ2-3; D perhaps matches TRBD2 (6 bases). V was trimmed by 2 bases and J by 1 base, leaving 10 bases between them. CDR1 DFQATT and CDR2 SNEGSKA come from the germline V gene (reference sequence). The CDR3 has 14 residues. Written as DNA, the CDR3 is TGCAGTGCTAGACACGGCGGGGGCACAGATACGCAGTATTTT. Residues: CSARHGGGTDTQYF.

This clonotype turned up a few times. V and J are TRBV4-2 and TRBJ2-1; the D gene is possibly TRBD1 (5 bases). V dropped 0 bases and J dropped 6 bases, with 12 bases sitting between them. CDR3 length: 15 residues. Looked up from germline, CDR1 is LGHNA and CDR2 is YNFKEQ. CDR3 region: CASSQDWGRFNEQFF. The CDR3, as DNA: TGTGCCAGCAGCCAAGATTGGGGCCGGTTCAATGAGCAGTTCTTC.

The chain is built from TRBV20-1 and TRBJ2-7; D gene ambiguous. The V gene's germline CDR1 is DFQATT and CDR2 SNEGSKA (reference sequence). Trimming stripped 5 bases from V and 3 bases from J, with 8 bases between. The CDR3 contains 11 residues. The CDR3 DNA reads TGCAGTGCTTCGACTTTCTACGAGCAGTACTTC. As protein: CSASTFYEQYF.

This clonotype came up many times. The chain links TRBV10-3 to TRBJ2-5, with D perhaps TRBD1 (5 bases). CDR1 is ENHRY and CDR2 is SYGVKD in the germline V gene. The V and J ends lost 4 bases and 2 bases respectively, with 11 bases between them. CDR3 length equals 14 residues. The CDR3 sequence: CAISGRQGQETQYF. In DNA, the CDR3 is TGTGCCATCAGTGGGCGTCAGGGTCAAGAGACCCAGTACTTC.

The table lists this clonotype with a few counts. The chain couples TRBV25-1 to TRBJ1-1, with D unresolved. V was clipped by 7 bases and J by 1 base, with 10 bases between them. The CDR3 extends over 13 amino acids. Per germline, CDR1 MGHDK and CDR2 SYGVNS. The CDR3 sequence is CASNPDGNTEAFF. CDR3 DNA: TGTGCCAGCAACCCGGACGGGAACACTGAAGCTTTCTTT.

The V gene is TRBV5-6, the J gene TRBJ1-1; no clear D. This CDR3 spans 13 amino acids. Germline V lookup: CDR1 SGHDT, CDR2 YYEEEE. V was shortened by 3 bases and J by 4 bases, with 10 bases between the two germline ends. The CDR3 bases are TGTGCCAGCAGCTCGGATGGTGTCACTGAAGCTTTCTTT. The encoded protein is CASSSDGVTEAFF.

This rearrangement joins TRBV6-5 to TRBJ2-3; 7 bases line up with TRBD1. The CDR3 is made up of 17 amino acids. Germline CDR1 and CDR2: MNHEY and SVGAGI. J gave up 1 base and V 2 bases, and 9 bases lay outside the gene matches. The CDR3 coding sequence is TGTGCCAGCAGTTACGCCCGAACAGGGGACGGCACAGATACGCAGTATTTT. Protein: CASSYARTGDGTDTQYF.

The rearrangement links TRBV6-2 or TRBV6-3 to TRBJ2-3; D possibly corresponds to TRBD1 (6 bases). Germline assignment: CDR1 MNHEY and CDR2 SVGEGT. V lost 6 bases, J lost 0 bases, and 16 bases lay in between. The CDR3 contains 16 residues. The CDR3 DNA sequence: TGTGCCAGCAGCGACGTCCAGGGGCAAAGCACAGATACGCAGTATTTT. It is translated as CASSDVQGQSTDTQYF.

This clonotype was detected ten times or more. The chain employs TRBV28 and TRBJ2-3; 13 bases match TRBD2. The CDR3 is 18 residues long. The V segment lost 4 bases and the J segment 4 bases; nucleotides outside the gene matches: 11. Germline CDR1 is MDHEN and CDR2 is SYDVKM. The CDR3 region has the DNA TGTGCCAGCAGTTCTCCGGGACTAGCGGGAAAGGGCTCAGATACGCAGTATTTT. Its protein product is CASSSPGLAGKGSDTQYF.

The rearrangement links TRBV12-3 or TRBV12-4 to TRBJ2-1; 8 bases are a match to TRBD2. CDR3 size: 17 residues. The V gene end was trimmed by 0 bases and the J gene end by 1 base; junction bases not matched to a gene: 5. The CDR3 sequence is CASSLAERGWSYNEQFF. CDR3 DNA sequence: TGTGCCAGCAGTTTAGCAGAGCGGGGGTGGTCCTACAATGAGCAGTTCTTC.

The chain has TRBV15 and TRBJ2-3, with 15 bases lining up with TRBD2. This CDR3 spans 19 amino acids. V lost 4 bases to trimming and J lost 4 bases; unmatched junction nucleotides: 12. Germline V gene data show CDR1 as LNHNV and CDR2 as YYDKDF (reference sequence). The CDR3 sequence is CATSNVEFGLAGGSDTQYF. Here the CDR3 DNA reads TGTGCCACCAGCAATGTTGAATTTGGACTAGCGGGGGGGTCAGATACGCAGTATTTT.

This clonotype was detected only a few times. The V call is TRBV12-3 or TRBV12-4, the J call TRBJ2-1; 11 bases are shared with TRBD1. V trimming: 5 bases; J trimming: 5 bases; junction bases outside the gene matches: 5. The CDR3 is 15 amino acids. The CDR3 here is CASSRGQGADNEQFF. CDR3 sequence (DNA): TGTGCCAGCAGTAGAGGACAGGGGGCCGACAATGAGCAGTTCTTC.

The rearrangement uses TRBV20-1 and TRBJ1-2; D possibly corresponds to TRBD1 (5 bases). CDR1 DFQATT and CDR2 SNEGSKA come from the germline V gene (reference sequence). The CDR3 loop spans 11 amino acids. Here the CDR3 reads CRGDRISGYTF. In DNA form, the CDR3 reads TGCAGGGGGGACCGAATTAGTGGCTACACCTTC.

This clonotype was picked up a small number of times. The CDR3 bases are TGTGCCACCAGCAGAGGTAACCTGGGTGAGCAGTACTTC. Translation: CATSRGNLGEQYF. The chain combines TRBV15 with TRBJ2-7, with D unresolved. V was clipped by 1 base and J by 7 bases, with 11 bases between them. The germline V gene has CDR1 LNHNV and CDR2 YYDKDF (reference sequence). This CDR3 comprises 13 residues.

This clonotype was observed a handful of times. V usage is TRBV12-5 and J usage is TRBJ2-1; D ambiguous. The CDR3 consists of 12 residues. The V gene's germline CDR1 is LGHNT and CDR2 FRNRAP. V was clipped by 0 bases and J by 10 bases, with 7 bases between them. DNA for the CDR3: TGTGCTAGTGGTTTGGTGAGTCGGGAGCAGTTCTTC. Its translation is CASGLVSREQFF.

The chain links TRBV4-1 to TRBJ2-2; TRBD2 aligns across 11 bases. The CDR3 contains 17 residues. Germline CDR1 reads MGHRA; CDR2 reads YSYEKL. V lost 2 bases, J lost 3 bases, and 5 bases stayed unmatched. CDR3 DNA: TGCGCCAGCAGCCAATACCTTAGCGGGGGGGACACCGGGGAGCTGTTTTTT. Translating it yields CASSQYLSGGDTGELFF.

This rearrangement joins TRBV20-1 to TRBJ2-3; the match to TRBD2 covers 8 bases. With V trimmed by 3 bases and J by 1 base, 3 bases remained unmatched. CDR1 and CDR2 (germline): DFQATT, SNEGSKA (reference sequence). The CDR3 spans 14 residues. The CDR3 DNA reads as TGCAGTGCTAGGGGACTAGGGGGCACAGATACGCAGTATTTT. Protein product: CSARGLGGTDTQYF.

This clonotype was counted at least ten times. The chain couples TRBV20-1 to TRBJ1-1, with 8 bases identical to TRBD1. Per the germline V gene, CDR1 is DFQATT and CDR2 is SNEGSKA (reference sequence). The V gene end was trimmed by 3 bases and the J gene end by 2 bases; junction bases not matched to a gene: 5. This CDR3 region has 14 residues. Written as DNA, the CDR3 is TGCAGTGCTAGGGTGACAGGGGCCAACACTGAAGCTTTCTTT. The encoded protein is CSARVTGANTEAFF.

V usage is TRBV18 and J usage is TRBJ2-1; D uncertain. Deletions cut 5 bases from V and 3 bases from J, with 11 bases between. The CDR3 consists of 14 residues. Germline CDR1 and CDR2: KGHSH and LQKENI. CDR3 amino acids: CASSAGKDYNEQFF. The CDR3 bases are TGTGCCAGCTCAGCCGGCAAAGACTACAATGAGCAGTTCTTC.

This clonotype was counted between two and nine times. The J gene is TRBJ2-7, the V gene TRBV20-1, with a possible D match to TRBD1 (7 bases). The V end lost 6 bases, the J end lost 3 bases, and 15 bases lay between the germline ends. The CDR3 contains 13 residues. CDR1 is DFQATT and CDR2 is SNEGSKA in the germline V gene (reference sequence). CDR3 in DNA: TGCAGTGCGGAGGGGACAGACGGCTACGAGCAGTACGTC. It specifies CSAEGTDGYEQYV.

This clonotype was seen at least ten times. The CDR3 is CASSTGNTQYF. CDR3 nucleotides: TGTGCCAGCAGTACAGGGAATACGCAGTATTTT. The chain is built from TRBV12-3 or TRBV12-4 and TRBJ2-3, with D tentatively TRBD1 (6 bases). CDR3 length: 11 residues. V was trimmed by 5 bases and J by 7 bases, leaving 7 bases between them.

This clonotype turned up a few times. V usage is TRBV5-1 and J usage is TRBJ2-1; D perhaps matches TRBD2 (5 bases). Trimming took off 1 base at V and 9 bases at J, with 14 bases between the two ends. Germline V gene lookup returns CDR1 SGHRS and CDR2 YFSETQ. The CDR3 loop spans 14 amino acids. The CDR3 nucleotides are TGCGCCAGCAGCTTGACTAGGAGAAATGGTGAGCAGTTCTTC. This sequence encodes CASSLTRRNGEQFF.

This clonotype was counted only a few times. The gene calls are TRBV20-1 and TRBJ2-5; D is unresolved. Trimming shortened V by 4 bases and J by 0 bases, and 12 bases separated the two germline ends. Per the germline V gene, CDR1 is DFQATT and CDR2 is SNEGSKA (reference sequence). There are 14 residues in the CDR3. The CDR3 bases are TGCAGTGCTACCACCAACTGGTACCAAGAGACCCAGTACTTC. It translates to CSATTNWYQETQYF.

This clonotype has just a few counts. The rearrangement uses TRBV12-3 or TRBV12-4 and TRBJ2-5; D not resolved. CDR3 length: 12 amino acids. V gave up 8 bases and J gave up 1 base, with 8 bases separating them. Here the CDR3 reads CASRTSQETQYF. CDR3 nucleotide sequence: TGTGCCAGCCGTACTTCCCAAGAGACCCAGTACTTC.

The chain couples TRBV5-5 to TRBJ1-2; 9 nucleotides align to TRBD1. J was trimmed by 4 bases and V by 3 bases; bases with no gene match: 16. The CDR3 consists of 18 residues. Germline V gives CDR1 SGHKS, CDR2 YYEKEE (reference sequence). The chain's CDR3 is CASSSSRDRAYIRYGYTF. CDR3 DNA: TGTGCCAGCAGCTCTTCCCGGGACAGGGCATATATCCGCTATGGCTACACCTTC.

This clonotype was counted between two and nine times. The rearrangement links TRBV12-3 or TRBV12-4 to TRBJ1-1; 7 bases map to TRBD1. V lost 5 bases and J lost 1; bases outside the gene matches: 10. The CDR3 sequence is 16 residues long. Written as DNA, the CDR3 is TGTGCCAGCAGTCTGACAGGGAGGGGAGCGAACACTGAAGCTTTCTTT. Translation gives CASSLTGRGANTEAFF.

This clonotype appeared many times. The chain recombines TRBV12-3 or TRBV12-4 with TRBJ1-4; a possible D gene is TRBD1 (6 bases). The CDR3 is 17 amino acids. V was trimmed by 6 bases and J by 0 bases, leaving 17 bases between them. This CDR3 is CASSYRAQGATNEKLFF. The DNA for the CDR3 is TGTGCCAGCAGCTACAGGGCCCAGGGTGCAACTAATGAAAAACTGTTTTTT.

V is TRBV20-1 and J is TRBJ2-5, with 9 nucleotides matching TRBD2. Germline CDR1 is DFQATT and CDR2 is SNEGSKA (reference sequence). This CDR3 is built from 15 residues. J gave up 1 base and V 5 bases, and 8 bases lay outside the gene matches. CDR3 loop: CSAGKGTSPQETQYF. In DNA, the CDR3 is TGCAGTGCTGGGAAAGGGACTAGCCCCCAAGAGACCCAGTACTTC.

The genes are TRBV20-1 and TRBJ1-5; tentatively, D is TRBD1 (6 bases). V dropped 7 bases and J dropped 7 bases, with 23 bases sitting between them. Per germline, CDR1 DFQATT and CDR2 SNEGSKA (reference sequence). The CDR3 is 15 amino acids. This CDR3 is CSVSGRPGDGQPQHF. The CDR3 DNA follows: TGCAGTGTCTCCGGGCGACCAGGGGATGGGCAGCCCCAGCATTTT.

This rearrangement joins TRBV20-1 to TRBJ1-5; weak D call: TRBD1 (5 bases). There are 17 residues in the CDR3. Looked up from germline, CDR1 is DFQATT and CDR2 is SNEGSKA (reference sequence). The ends were cut back, 4 bases at V and 0 bases at J, with 19 bases in the middle. The CDR3 region is CSAIGGAGPNSNQPQHF. The CDR3 DNA is TGCAGTGCTATCGGAGGGGCTGGACCAAATAGCAATCAGCCCCAGCATTTT.

A few counts support this clonotype. The J gene is TRBJ2-5, the V gene TRBV7-7; 15 nucleotides line up with TRBD2. Per germline, CDR1 SSHAT and CDR2 FNYEAQ (reference sequence). The CDR3 spans 18 residues. V lost 4 bases and J lost 4; bases outside the gene matches: 10. CDR3 in amino acids: CASSSSGLAGGPAETQYF. The CDR3 nucleotides read TGTGCCAGCAGCTCATCTGGACTAGCGGGGGGGCCGGCAGAGACCCAGTACTTC. The variable domain in full, with the rest retrieved from reference TRBV7-7 and TRBJ2-5, is GAGVSQSPRYKVTKRGQDVTLRCDPISSHATLYWYQQALGQGPEFLTYFNYEAQPDKSGLPSDRFSAERPEGSISTLTIQRTEQRDSAMYRCASSSSGLAGGPAETQYFGPGTRLLVL.